The subject of this entry is one T cell receptor beta chain. Its target is not known. These data are taken from a study of T cell responses to AZD1222 COVID-19 vaccine. The V gene's germline CDR1 is LNHDA and CDR2 SQIVND (reference sequence). The CDR3 contains 14 residues. The germline V and J ends were trimmed by 1 base and 11 bases, with 15 bases remaining between them. Whole-study findings and limits: Increased Spike-specific TCR breadth and depth were observed after two AZD1222 doses. Clonal diversity was possibly underestimated; the donors were predominantly white British and more often female.

Clones were sequenced by immunoSEQ multiplex PCR, and TCRdb holds only the in-frame ones, with some missing. The sample yields roughly 180,000 clones, just under 95% seen once. The chain has TRBV19 and TRBJ1-5, with a weak D call TRBD1 (5 bases). The source material was peripheral blood, sampled 28 days after the second dose of the MenACWY control vaccine. This sequence originates from an adult who received the MenACWY meningococcal vaccine as a control. The CDR3 region has the DNA TGTGCCAGTAGTATAGGTGGCGGGACCATGGCCCAGCATTTT. Protein product: CASSIGGGTMAQHF.